The 10 T cell receptor beta chains below were found in one sample sequenced in a study of Ad26.COV2.S vaccination and SARS-CoV-2 variants. The repertoire was sequenced with immunoSEQ multiplex PCR; TCRdb's copy has only in-frame clones and lacks some. The sample gives hundreds of thousands of clones, roughly 91% of which show up once; around 3.6% is in the top ten. Treatment meaning: about 20 received Ad26.COV2.S at low or high dose, single or two shots; 5 received placebo; per-sample allocation not given. Samples analyzed were those drawn on day 63 after the first vaccine or placebo injection. The sample consisted of peripheral blood, taken in a trial of Ad26.COV2.S vaccine versus placebo. The receptor set was obtained from a person aged 18-60 years who received the Ad26.COV2.S COVID-19 vaccine or a placebo.

The genes are TRBV6-8 and TRBJ1-5; D gene unclear. With 2 bases removed from V and 4 bases from J, the gap between germline ends came to 15 bases. CDR1 MNHGY and CDR2 SAAAGT come from the germline V gene. The CDR3 spans 16 residues. CDR3 bases: TGTGCCAGCAGTTACGGGCCGGGAATTAGGAATCAGCCCCAGCATTTT. Its protein product is CASSYGPGIRNQPQHF.

The J gene is TRBJ1-2, the V gene TRBV4-1, with TRBD1 identical over 7 bases. V was pared by 3 bases and J by 4 bases, with 8 bases of the junction left unmatched. Germline CDR1 is MGHRA and CDR2 is YSYEKL. The CDR3 has 15 amino acids. The CDR3 bases are TGCGCCAGCAGCCATAGACAGGGATTAATCTATGGCTACACCTTC. Encoded protein: CASSHRQGLIYGYTF.

The chain has TRBV4-1 and TRBJ1-1; no clear D. Germline V gene lookup returns CDR1 MGHRA and CDR2 YSYEKL. Trimming shortened V by 0 bases and J by 0 bases, and 8 bases separated the two germline ends. CDR3 size: 15 residues. The CDR3 DNA is TGCGCCAGCAGCCAAGATAGGCGGATGAACACTGAAGCTTTCTTT. It is translated as CASSQDRRMNTEAFF.

The chain recombines TRBV24-1 with TRBJ2-2; D might be TRBD1 (6 bases). The germline V gene encodes CDR1 KGHDR and CDR2 SFDVKD. The V end lost 3 bases, the J end lost 4 bases, and 11 bases lay between the germline ends. The CDR3 runs to 15 residues. CDR3 region: CATSDRTVGTGELFF. The CDR3 DNA follows: TGTGCCACCAGTGATCGGACAGTCGGCACCGGGGAGCTGTTTTTT.

This chain joins TRBV15 and TRBJ2-5; TRBD2 matches 10 bases. From germline, CDR1 is LNHNV and CDR2 YYDKDF (reference sequence). Trimming at V came to 5 bases and at J to 5 bases, leaving 11 bases not matched to a gene. There are 16 residues in the CDR3. The CDR3: CATSFDNSGGRETQYF. The CDR3 nucleotides are TGTGCCACCAGCTTTGATAATAGCGGGGGGAGGGAGACCCAGTACTTC.

V usage is TRBV9 and J usage is TRBJ2-2; D assignment may be TRBD1 or TRBD2 (5 bases each). V gave up 4 bases and J gave up 0 bases, with 13 bases separating them. The CDR3 runs 16 residues. Germline CDR1 reads SGDLS; CDR2 reads YYNGEE. CDR3 protein: CASSLGPLPNTGELFF. The CDR3, as DNA: TGTGCCAGCAGCCTGGGACCCCTCCCGAACACCGGGGAGCTGTTTTTT.

The V and J genes are TRBV7-6 and TRBJ1-4; no reliable D call. Germline V lookup: CDR1 SGHVS, CDR2 FNYEAQ. This CDR3 spans 13 amino acids. Trimming took 5 bases from V and 8 from J, leaving 12 bases between them. The CDR3 bases are TGTGCCAGCAGCCCCTCCCGGGGAGAAAAACTGTTTTTT. Protein: CASSPSRGEKLFF.

The chain carries TRBV6-2 or TRBV6-3 and TRBJ2-3, with D unclear. From germline, CDR1 is MNHEY and CDR2 SVGEGT. V lost 2 bases to trimming and J lost 7 bases, with 13 bases between them. The CDR3 totals 14 residues. CDR3 coding DNA: TGTGCCAGCAGTTACGGTACCTCGCGCTATACGCAGTATTTT. Translating it yields CASSYGTSRYTQYF.

The J gene is TRBJ2-7, the V gene TRBV27; D uncertain. CDR3 length equals 15 residues. Per the germline V gene, CDR1 is MNHEY and CDR2 is SMNVEV (reference sequence). V lost 6 bases to trimming and J lost 5 bases, with 20 bases between them. The CDR3 region has the DNA TGTGCCAGCAGCAGTTTATATGGCGGTACAGACGAGCAGTACTTC. This sequence encodes CASSSLYGGTDEQYF.

This chain connects TRBV5-4 to TRBJ1-2, with 8 bases matching TRBD1. Germline V gene sequence: CDR1 SGHNT, CDR2 YYREEE (reference sequence). This CDR3 has 16 amino acids. J was trimmed by 7 bases and V by 0 bases; bases with no gene match: 11. The CDR3 nucleotides read TGTGCCAGCAGCTTGGTGACCCCAGGGGGCGCGGGTGGCTACACCTTC. Translation gives CASSLVTPGGAGGYTF.